Shown below are 24 T cell receptor beta chains from a single sample sequenced in a study of T cell responses to AZD1222 COVID-19 vaccine (dated by TCRdb to the early 2020s). The library was prepared using the immunoSEQ multiplex PCR assay. Not all clones reach the TCRdb copy of this immuneACCESS table, which keeps in-frame sequences only. Checked studies attribute under half of the gap to unresolved V genes and leave the rest unexplained. This sample is represented by around 120,000 clones; about 86% of them were singletons. Roughly 18% of the sample rests with the top ten. The time point tag for this specimen amounts to: about 28 days (+/-7) after the second vaccine dose. The material sequenced was peripheral blood, taken 28 days after the second AZD1222 dose. These receptors all come from an adult who received the AZD1222 COVID-19 vaccine.

In this sample, this clone turned up once. The rearrangement links TRBV7-2 to TRBJ2-7, with a weak D call TRBD2 (5 bases). The CDR3 totals 14 residues. The germline V and J ends were trimmed by 1 base and 0 bases, with 7 bases remaining between them. Germline CDR1 reads SGHTA; CDR2 reads FQGNSA. CDR3: CASSLGRDSYEQYF. The CDR3 DNA is TGTGCCAGCAGCTTAGGACGGGACTCCTACGAGCAGTACTTC.

This chain links TRBV6-5 with TRBJ2-7; D ambiguous. The germline gives CDR1 MNHEY, CDR2 SVGAGI. V was shortened by 5 bases and J by 9 bases, with 8 bases between the two germline ends. This CDR3 contains 10 residues. The CDR3 nucleotides are TGTGCCAGCAGTCACGACGGGCAGTACTTC. It yields the protein CASSHDGQYF.

The V gene is TRBV29-1, the J gene TRBJ2-3; weak D call: TRBD1 (6 bases). The germline V and J ends were trimmed by 8 bases and 1 base, with 13 bases remaining between them. Germline CDR1 is SQVTM and CDR2 is ANQGSEA. The length of the CDR3 is 13 residues. The DNA of the CDR3 is TGCAGCCTGACAGGCGCTGGCACAGATACGCAGTATTTT. Protein sequence: CSLTGAGTDTQYF.

The rearrangement links TRBV29-1 to TRBJ2-2; D remains unclear. The V and J ends lost 3 bases and 4 bases respectively, with 9 bases between them. Germline-derived CDR1 and CDR2 are SQVTM and ANQGSEA. This CDR3 has 13 residues. CDR3 amino acids: CSVEEFTTGELFF. The CDR3 nucleotides read TGCAGCGTTGAGGAGTTTACCACCGGGGAGCTGTTTTTT.

This clone was observed a handful of times. V gene TRBV29-1 combines with J gene TRBJ2-7, with 10 bases aligning to TRBD1. CDR3 size: 12 residues. CDR1 SQVTM and CDR2 ANQGSEA come from the germline V gene. With V trimmed by 7 bases and J by 7 bases, 7 bases remained unmatched. The CDR3 DNA sequence: TGCAGCGCGGGACAGGGGAGGTGGGAGCAGTACTTC. Its protein is CSAGQGRWEQYF.

The chain has TRBV27 and TRBJ1-3, with TRBD1 matching over 8 bases. CDR3 length equals 15 residues. Germline V lookup: CDR1 MNHEY, CDR2 SMNVEV (reference sequence). V shed 2 bases and J 3 bases; nucleotides not matched to a gene: 3. Written as DNA, the CDR3 is TGTGCCAGCAGTTTAGGGACAGGATTTGGAAACACCATATATTTT. Translating gives CASSLGTGFGNTIYF.

The chain links TRBV5-6 to TRBJ2-7, with a possible D match to TRBD1 (5 bases). CDR1 and CDR2 (germline): SGHDT, YYEEEE. CDR3 length equals 14 residues. With 2 bases removed from V and 4 bases from J, the gap between germline ends came to 13 bases. The CDR3 loop is CASSFGVGQYEQYF. The DNA for the CDR3 is TGTGCCAGCAGCTTTGGAGTGGGGCAATACGAGCAGTACTTC. Drawing the rest from reference TRBV5-6 and TRBJ2-7, the complete variable domain is DAGVTQSPTHLIKTRGQQVTLRCSPKSGHDTVSWYQQALGQGPQFIFQYYEEEERQRGNFPDRFSGHQFPNYSSELNVNALLLGDSALYLCASSFGVGQYEQYFGPGTRLTVT.

CDR3 nucleotides: TGCGCCAGCAGCTTGGGGATCACCCAAGAGACCCAGTACTTC. It encodes CASSLGITQETQYF. The chain links TRBV5-1 to TRBJ2-5; D not certain. With 0 bases removed from V and 1 base from J, the gap between germline ends came to 7 bases. The CDR3 sequence is 14 residues long. Per the germline V gene, CDR1 is SGHRS and CDR2 is YFSETQ.

The chain employs TRBV28 and TRBJ2-1, with 8 nucleotides matching TRBD2. V dropped 4 bases and J dropped 4; count of bases not matched to a gene: 12. Germline CDR1 reads MDHEN; CDR2 reads SYDVKM. This CDR3 is 17 amino acids long. Here the CDR3 DNA reads TGTGCCAGCAGTTGGATTAGCGGGGCGACGGGGTACAATGAGCAGTTCTTC. Its translation is CASSWISGATGYNEQFF.

The chain uses TRBV15 and TRBJ1-1, with D perhaps TRBD1 (5 bases). The CDR3 sequence is 14 residues long. V was cut by 2 bases and J by 4 bases, with 11 bases left in between. CDR1 is LNHNV and CDR2 is YYDKDF in the germline V gene (reference sequence). Here the CDR3 reads CATSRNGGITEAFF. The CDR3 region has the DNA TGTGCCACCAGCAGAAACGGGGGTATCACTGAAGCTTTCTTT.

DNA for the CDR3: TGTGCCAGTACGACGGGGACAGGGCGAACGACTAATGAAAAACTGTTTTTT. This encodes CASTTGTGRTTNEKLFF. This chain links TRBV19 with TRBJ1-4; 9 nucleotides agree with TRBD1. Germline lookup yields CDR1 LNHDA and CDR2 SQIVND (reference sequence). The CDR3 is 17 amino acids. Trimming cost V 7 bases and J 2 bases; bases outside gene matches: 11.

The J gene is TRBJ1-4, the V gene TRBV5-4, with TRBD1 matching 11 bases. Unmatched junction bases numbered 5, after V lost 2 bases and J lost 8 bases. CDR3 length: 15 residues. Germline lookup yields CDR1 SGHNT and CDR2 YYREEE (reference sequence). DNA for the CDR3: TGTGCCAGCAGCTTATGGACAGGGGGCGAAGAAAAACTGTTTTTT. Amino acid sequence: CASSLWTGGEEKLFF.

The sample holds a few counts of this clone. This sequence joins TRBV5-1 and TRBJ2-2; the D gene is possibly TRBD1 (7 bases). The CDR3 spans 16 residues. From germline, CDR1 is SGHRS and CDR2 YFSETQ. V shed 4 bases and J shed 4 bases, with 17 bases lying between them. CDR3 nucleotides: TGCGCCAGCAGCCCTTCGGCAGGGGGGCTCACCGGGGAGCTGTTTTTT. This codes for CASSPSAGGLTGELFF.

The gene calls are TRBV27 and TRBJ1-5; maybe TRBD1 (5 bases). Between the trimmed V and J ends, which lost 3 bases and 5 bases, there was a span of 8 bases. Germline V gene lookup returns CDR1 MNHEY and CDR2 SMNVEV (reference sequence). This CDR3 region has 13 residues. The CDR3 reads CASSFRGDQPQHF. The CDR3 DNA is TGTGCCAGCAGTTTCCGGGGGGATCAGCCCCAGCATTTT.

This chain uses TRBV24-1 with TRBJ1-1; D ambiguous. In germline, CDR1 is KGHDR, CDR2 SFDVKD. V was trimmed by 4 bases and J by 5 bases, leaving 13 bases between them. The CDR3 is 14 residues long. This CDR3 is CATSDHPRRTEAFF. The CDR3 DNA reads TGTGCCACCAGTGACCATCCCCGCCGTACTGAAGCTTTCTTT.

The chain has TRBV5-6 and TRBJ1-2; D is uncertain. Deletions cut 4 bases from V and 2 bases from J, with 15 bases between. CDR1 is SGHDT, CDR2 YYEEEE, per germline. This CDR3 has 15 residues. The CDR3 loop reads CASSPLQSANYGYTF. In DNA, the CDR3 is TGTGCCAGCAGCCCCCTTCAGTCCGCAAACTATGGCTACACCTTC.

V is TRBV10-2 and J is TRBJ2-7; 8 positions agree with TRBD1. Germline assignment: CDR1 WSHSY and CDR2 SAAADI. Germline trimming cut 2 bases from V and 6 bases from J; bases unmatched to any gene: 3. There are 13 residues in the CDR3. CDR3 amino acids: CASSEGQGIEQYF. CDR3 coding DNA: TGCGCCAGCAGTGAGGGACAGGGAATCGAGCAGTACTTC.

DNA for the CDR3: TGTGCCAGCACCCCGGGTAAGAATCAGCCCCAGCATTTT. Amino acid sequence: CASTPGKNQPQHF. The J gene is TRBJ1-5, the V gene TRBV6-5, with D unresolved. Per the germline V gene, CDR1 is MNHEY and CDR2 is SVGAGI. The V gene lost 7 bases and the J gene lost 4 bases, with 11 bases spanning the gap. This CDR3 has 13 residues.

A note on this clone: Other nucleotide sequences from this sample produce the same CDR3. This chain uses TRBV9 with TRBJ1-1, with D perhaps matching TRBD1 (5 bases). The germline gives CDR1 SGDLS, CDR2 YYNGEE. V was shortened by 0 bases and J by 3 bases, with 9 bases between the two germline ends. This CDR3 is 14 amino acids long. CDR3 in DNA: TGTGCCAGCAGCGTAGTAAGGGGAGACACTGAAGCTTTCTTT. Protein: CASSVVRGDTEAFF.

The chain employs TRBV7-9 and TRBJ2-1; 13 bases match TRBD2. With V trimmed by 5 bases and J by 5 bases, 3 bases remained unmatched. The germline CDR1 and CDR2 sequences are SEHNR and FQNEAQ (reference sequence). The CDR3 runs 15 residues. The CDR3 loop is CASSQGLAGNNEQFF. CDR3 nucleotide sequence: TGTGCCAGCAGCCAGGGACTAGCGGGAAACAATGAGCAGTTCTTC.

The chain uses TRBV6-1 and TRBJ2-1; 7 bases align to TRBD2. Unmatched junction bases numbered 9, after V lost 3 bases and J lost 4 bases. CDR3 length: 16 amino acids. The V gene's germline CDR1 is MNHNS and CDR2 SASEGT. This CDR3 reads CASSDRAGEPYNEQFF. Here the CDR3 DNA reads TGTGCCAGCAGTGATCGGGCGGGAGAACCATACAATGAGCAGTTCTTC.

The chain has TRBV7-3 and TRBJ1-1; D perhaps matches TRBD1 (6 bases). This CDR3 spans 14 amino acids. Trimming took off 3 bases at V and 4 bases at J, with 12 bases between the two ends. Looked up from germline, CDR1 is SGHTA and CDR2 is FQGTGA. The CDR3 here is CASSFTGSSTEAFF. The CDR3 DNA follows: TGTGCCAGCAGCTTTACAGGGTCGAGCACTGAAGCTTTCTTT.

The V gene is TRBV7-9, the J gene TRBJ1-1; tentative D call: TRBD1 (5 bases). CDR1 SEHNR and CDR2 FQNEAQ come from the germline V gene (reference sequence). This CDR3 has 16 amino acids. V shed 0 bases and J shed 5 bases, with 16 bases lying between them. The DNA of the CDR3 is TGTGCCAGCAGCTTAGCGCGGTTCAGGGTGGTTACTGAAGCTTTCTTT. It translates to CASSLARFRVVTEAFF.

The J gene is TRBJ2-7, the V gene TRBV27; D perhaps matches TRBD1 (5 bases). CDR1 is MNHEY and CDR2 is SMNVEV in the germline V gene (reference sequence). With 5 bases removed from V and 3 bases from J, the gap between germline ends came to 11 bases. The CDR3 spans 13 residues. CDR3 in amino acids: CASSTGRVYEQYF. The CDR3 region has the DNA TGTGCCAGCAGTACAGGACGGGTCTACGAGCAGTACTTC.